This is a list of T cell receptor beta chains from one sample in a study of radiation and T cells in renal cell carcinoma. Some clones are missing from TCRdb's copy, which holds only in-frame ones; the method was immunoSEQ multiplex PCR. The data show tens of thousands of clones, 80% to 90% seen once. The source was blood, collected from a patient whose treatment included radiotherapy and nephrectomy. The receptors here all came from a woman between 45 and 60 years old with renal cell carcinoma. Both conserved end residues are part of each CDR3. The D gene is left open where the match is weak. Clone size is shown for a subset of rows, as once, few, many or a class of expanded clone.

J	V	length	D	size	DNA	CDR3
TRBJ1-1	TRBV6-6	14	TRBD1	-	TGTGCCAGCGGGGACAGGGACCGATGGACTGAAGCTTTCTTT	CASGDRDRWTEAFF
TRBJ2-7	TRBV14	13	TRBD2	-	TGTGCCAGCAGCCGGGGACTAGCTTACGAGCAGTACTTC	CASSRGLAYEQYF
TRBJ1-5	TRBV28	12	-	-	TGTGCCAGCAGGAGGCTCCCTCAGCCCCAGCATTTT	CASRRLPQPQHF
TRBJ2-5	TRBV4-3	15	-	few	TGCGCCAGCAGCTTCATCCTAGGGGGGCAAGAGACCCAGTACTTC	CASSFILGGQETQYF
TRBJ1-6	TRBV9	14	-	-	TGTGCCAGCAGCGTAGAGGGGATAAATTCACCCCTCCACTTT	CASSVEGINSPLHF
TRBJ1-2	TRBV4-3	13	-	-	TGCGCCAGCAGCCAGCTGGGAGGGGAAGGCTACACCTTC	CASSQLGGEGYTF
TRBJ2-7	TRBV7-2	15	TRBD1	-	TGTGCCAGCAGCCCAAGGGGACAGGGGGCCAACGAGCAGTACTTC	CASSPRGQGANEQYF
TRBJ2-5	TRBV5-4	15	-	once	TGTGCCAGCAGCCGGAACCTTGGGGGCCAAGAGACCCAGTACTTC	CASSRNLGGQETQYF
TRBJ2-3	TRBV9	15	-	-	TGTGCCAGCAGCGCGAGCGGAGCGAAGGAGGATACGCAGTATTTT	CASSASGAKEDTQYF
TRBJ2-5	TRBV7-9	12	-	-	TGTGCCAGCAGCCCTAGGGTAGAGACCCAGTACTTC	CASSPRVETQYF
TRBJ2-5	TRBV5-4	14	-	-	TGTGCCAGCAGCTCCATCGGGGCACAAGAGACCCAGTACTTC	CASSSIGAQETQYF
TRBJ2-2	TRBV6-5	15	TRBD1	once	TGTGCCAGCACCCACGGGGACAGGGTAGGCGGGGAGCTGTTTTTT	CASTHGDRVGGELFF
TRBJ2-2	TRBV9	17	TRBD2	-	TGTGCCAGCAGCGCCATCGGGGCGGGGGGATACACCGGGGAGCTGTTTTTT	CASSAIGAGGYTGELFF
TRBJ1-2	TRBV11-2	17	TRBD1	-	TGTGCCAGCAGCTCCAACAGGGGGCGAAATCGGAACTATGGCTACACCTTC	CASSSNRGRNRNYGYTF
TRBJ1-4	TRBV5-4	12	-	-	TGTGCCAGCAGCCAAGGTGAACAAAAACTGTTTTTT	CASSQGEQKLFF
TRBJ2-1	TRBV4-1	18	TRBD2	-	TGCGCCAGCAGCCAAGATTCTCGGCTAGCGGACCCCTACAATGAGCAGTTCTTC	CASSQDSRLADPYNEQFF
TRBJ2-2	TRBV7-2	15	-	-	TGTGCCAGCAGCTCACACTTTAACACACCCGGGGAGCTGTTTTTT	CASSSHFNTPGELFF
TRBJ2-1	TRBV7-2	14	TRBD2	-	TGTGCCAGCACCCCGGGGGGGGCCTACAATGAGCAGTTCTTC	CASTPGGAYNEQFF
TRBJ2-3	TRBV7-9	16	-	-	TGTGCCAGCAGCTTGGGCCAAACGGATAGCACAGATACGCAGTATTTT	CASSLGQTDSTDTQYF
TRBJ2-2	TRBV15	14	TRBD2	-	TGTGCCACCAGCAGAGCTAGCGGTACCGGGGAGCTGTTTTTT	CATSRASGTGELFF
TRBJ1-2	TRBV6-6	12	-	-	TGTGCCAGCAGGGCAGGGTACTATGGCTACACCTTC	CASRAGYYGYTF
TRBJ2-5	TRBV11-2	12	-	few	TGTGCCAGCAGCCCCAGCAGGGAGACCCAGTACTTC	CASSPSRETQYF
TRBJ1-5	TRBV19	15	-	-	TGTGCCAGTAGCTTAATTTCGGGGGAAAGTCAGCCCCAGCATTTT	CASSLISGESQPQHF
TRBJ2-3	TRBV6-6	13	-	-	TGTGCCAGCAGACGACTAGGGGCGGATACGCAGTATTTT	CASRRLGADTQYF
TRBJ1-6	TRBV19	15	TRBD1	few	TGTGCCAGTAGTTTAGACAGGGGAGGTAATTCACCCCTCCACTTT	CASSLDRGGNSPLHF
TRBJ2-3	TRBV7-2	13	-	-	TGTGCCAGCAGCCTGGTTCATGTCGATACGCAGTATTTT	CASSLVHVDTQYF
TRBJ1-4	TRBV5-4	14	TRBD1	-	TGTGCCAGCAGCAGACAGGGGGCGGATGAAAAACTGTTTTTT	CASSRQGADEKLFF